One sample yielded the 10 T cell receptor beta chains listed below, sequenced in a study of blood T cell repertoires in COVID-19. Using immunoSEQ multiplex PCR, the repertoire was profiled, and TCRdb retains in-frame clones only, with some absent. The sample has 200,000 to 250,000 clones; about 88% are singletons. The specimen sequenced was peripheral blood. Receptor source: a woman between 35 and 50 years old who had recovered from COVID-19.

The rearrangement links TRBV5-1 to TRBJ1-5; unclear D gene. Looked up from germline, CDR1 is SGHRS and CDR2 is YFSETQ. The CDR3 consists of 19 residues. Deletions cut 7 bases from V and 0 bases from J, with 26 bases between. The CDR3 reads CASSTRQTETMYSNQPQHF. Written as DNA, the CDR3 is TGCGCCAGCTCCACTCGACAAACCGAGACTATGTATAGCAATCAGCCCCAGCATTTT.

The chain combines TRBV29-1 with TRBJ1-2, with D perhaps TRBD1 (5 bases). Trimming pared 1 base from V and 2 bases from J, leaving 14 bases between. Germline V gene data show CDR1 as SQVTM and CDR2 as ANQGSEA. The CDR3 contains 15 residues. The DNA for the CDR3 is TGCAGCGTTGAAGCCTTAGCAGGGCCCAACTATGGCTACACCTTC. This translates into CSVEALAGPNYGYTF.

The chain has TRBV4-1 and TRBJ1-2, with 8 bases matching TRBD1. Germline V gives CDR1 MGHRA, CDR2 YSYEKL. The CDR3 runs 15 residues. Trimming took 4 bases from V and 4 from J; bases not matched to a gene: 8. This CDR3 is CASSPDRESIYGYTF. Written as DNA, the CDR3 is TGCGCCAGCAGCCCGGACAGGGAGAGCATCTATGGCTACACCTTC.

This sequence joins TRBV6-2 or TRBV6-3 and TRBJ1-4; unclear D gene. This CDR3 has 16 residues. Trimming took 2 bases from V and 5 from J, leaving 15 bases between them. Germline lookup yields CDR1 MNHEY and CDR2 SVGEGT. The CDR3 is CASSYDTGYSNEKLFF. CDR3 DNA sequence: TGTGCCAGCAGTTACGACACCGGATACTCAAATGAAAAACTGTTTTTT.

The chain uses TRBV3-1 (or the pseudogene TRBV3-2) and TRBJ2-3, with TRBD2 matching 10 bases. Germline CDR1 is LGHDT and CDR2 is YNNKEL (reference sequence). The CDR3 contains 17 residues. V lost 6 bases to trimming and J lost 3 bases; unmatched junction nucleotides: 12. The CDR3 nucleotides are TGTGCCAGCAGTTTTACCTTCACTAGCGGGATAACAGATACGCAGTATTTT. Translating it yields CASSFTFTSGITDTQYF.

This chain links TRBV29-1 with TRBJ2-5; perhaps TRBD2 as D (7 bases). Germline CDR1 and CDR2: SQVTM and ANQGSEA. The CDR3 length is 17 residues. V was shortened by 3 bases and J by 5 bases, with 25 bases between the two germline ends. The CDR3 here is CSVDFLLGGPSDETQYF. For the CDR3, the DNA is TGCAGCGTTGATTTCTTGTTGGGGGGGCCGTCGGATGAGACCCAGTACTTC.

This clone was seen a single time. The J gene is TRBJ1-4, the V gene TRBV2, with no clear D. The CDR3 spans 12 residues. Germline V gene lookup returns CDR1 SNHLY and CDR2 FYNNEI. The V gene lost 7 bases and the J gene lost 7 bases, with 10 bases spanning the gap. The CDR3 loop reads CASKQYAEKLFF. CDR3 coding DNA: TGTGCCAGCAAACAATATGCTGAAAAACTGTTTTTT.

The gene calls are TRBV14 and TRBJ2-1; 12 bases line up with TRBD2. Germline V lookup: CDR1 SGHDN, CDR2 FVKESK. V shed 2 bases and J 5 bases; nucleotides not matched to a gene: 7. The CDR3 loop spans 17 amino acids. CDR3 region: CASSQRSGTSGHNEQFF. CDR3 nucleotides: TGTGCCAGCAGCCAACGCTCCGGGACTAGCGGGCACAATGAGCAGTTCTTC.

This sequence joins TRBV4-1 and TRBJ1-6; perhaps TRBD1 as D (5 bases). This CDR3 spans 16 amino acids. Germline V gene data show CDR1 as MGHRA and CDR2 as YSYEKL. Trimming removed 4 bases from V and 13 bases from J, with 23 bases in between. The CDR3 DNA sequence: TGCGCCAGCAGCCGAACAAAAGGGGCAGTCCTCGAGCCCCTCCACTTT. This codes for CASSRTKGAVLEPLHF.

The rearrangement links TRBV12-3 or TRBV12-4 to TRBJ2-3, with D uncertain. The V end was cut by 3 bases, the J end by 6 bases, with 4 bases between. The CDR3 is made up of 11 amino acids. In nucleotides, the CDR3 is TGTGCCAGCAGTTTCGGGGATACGCAGTATTTT. It encodes CASSFGDTQYF.